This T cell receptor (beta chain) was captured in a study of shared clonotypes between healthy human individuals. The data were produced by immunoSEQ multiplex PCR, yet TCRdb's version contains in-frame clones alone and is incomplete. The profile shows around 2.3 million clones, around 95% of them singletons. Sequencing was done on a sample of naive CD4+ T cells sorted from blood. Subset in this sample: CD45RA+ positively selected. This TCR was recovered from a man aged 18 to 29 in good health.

The CDR3 protein is CASSGRTGYNEQFF. The CDR3 DNA is TGTGCCAGCAGCGGAAGGACAGGGTACAATGAGCAGTTCTTC. The chain combines TRBV7-2 with TRBJ2-1; 8 bases are a match to TRBD1. The CDR3 runs to 14 residues. V lost 5 bases and J lost 4; bases outside the gene matches: 4. Germline V gives CDR1 SGHTA, CDR2 FQGNSA.